This T cell receptor beta chain was sequenced for a study of regulatory T cells in long-lasting Graves disease. Findings and caveats of the study: It was in persistent disease that TRBV28, TRBJ1-2 and TRBJ2-5 were favored. For persistent Graves' patients, TCR diversity was lower than for newly diagnosed ones.

The CDR3 has 17 amino acids. V was shortened by 0 bases and J by 1 base, with 11 bases between the two germline ends. Germline CDR1 is SGDLS and CDR2 is YYNGEE. Libraries of TCR beta came from iRepertoire HTBI primers plus Arm-PCR of CDR3 regions. MiXCR, applied by TCRdb to the multiplex PCR reads, yields one record per CDR3 protein. The sample has approximately 290,000 distinct CDR3 sequences, approximately 20% seen once. On this clonotype: Its antigen is unknown.

Time point: persistent/refractory GD, antithyroid drugs over 5 years with positive TRAb. From PBMCs, RNA was extracted and then used to make the TCR library. The rearrangement joins TRBV9 to TRBJ2-6; no firm D call. The TCR was taken from a female donor with Graves disease. Sequencing was performed on peripheral blood mononuclear cells (PBMCs), taken when the disease was refractory, from a patient treated with antithyroid drugs. The CDR3: CASSVALRNSGANVLTF. In DNA, the CDR3 is TGTGCCAGCAGCGTAGCTCTAAGAAATTCTGGGGCCAACGTCCTGACTTTC.